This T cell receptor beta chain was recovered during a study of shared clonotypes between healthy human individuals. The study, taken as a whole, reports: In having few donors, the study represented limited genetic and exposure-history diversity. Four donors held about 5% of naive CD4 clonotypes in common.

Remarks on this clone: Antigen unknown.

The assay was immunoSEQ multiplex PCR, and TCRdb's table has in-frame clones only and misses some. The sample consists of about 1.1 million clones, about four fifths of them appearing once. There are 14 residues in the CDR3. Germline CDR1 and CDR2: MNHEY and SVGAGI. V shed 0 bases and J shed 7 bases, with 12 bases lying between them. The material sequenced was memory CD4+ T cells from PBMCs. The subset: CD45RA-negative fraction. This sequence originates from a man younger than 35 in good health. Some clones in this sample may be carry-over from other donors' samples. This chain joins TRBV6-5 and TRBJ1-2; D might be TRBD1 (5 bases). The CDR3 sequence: CASSYSGGAAGYTF. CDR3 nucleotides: TGTGCCAGCAGTTACTCGGGAGGGGCCGCTGGCTACACCTTC.